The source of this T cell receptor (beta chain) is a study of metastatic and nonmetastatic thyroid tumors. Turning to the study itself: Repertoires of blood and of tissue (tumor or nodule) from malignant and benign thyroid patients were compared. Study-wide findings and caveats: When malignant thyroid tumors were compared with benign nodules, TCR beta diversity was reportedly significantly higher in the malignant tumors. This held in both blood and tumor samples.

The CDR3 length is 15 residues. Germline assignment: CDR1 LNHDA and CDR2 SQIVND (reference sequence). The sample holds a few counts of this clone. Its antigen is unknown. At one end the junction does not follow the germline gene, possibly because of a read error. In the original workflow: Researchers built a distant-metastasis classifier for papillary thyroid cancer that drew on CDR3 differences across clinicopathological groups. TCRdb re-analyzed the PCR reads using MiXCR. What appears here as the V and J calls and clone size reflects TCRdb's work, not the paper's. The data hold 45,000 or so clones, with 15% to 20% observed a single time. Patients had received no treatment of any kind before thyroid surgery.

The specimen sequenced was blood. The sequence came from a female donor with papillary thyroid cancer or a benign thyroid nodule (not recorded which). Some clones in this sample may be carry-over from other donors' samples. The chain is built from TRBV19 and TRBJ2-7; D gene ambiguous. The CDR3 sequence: CASSSLIGAVYDQYF. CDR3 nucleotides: TGTGCCAGTAGTTCACTCATAGGCGCTGTCTACGATCAGTACTTC.